This TCR beta chain was observed in a study of blood T cell repertoires in COVID-19. Overall study: There were acute and convalescent COVID-19 samples, and they came from the United States, Italy and Spain. T cells, B-cell-depleted T cells, or PBMCs supplied cDNA or gDNA.

Original analysis: Cell counts per sample came from amplifying reference gene primers. Method: immunoSEQ multiplex PCR; TCRdb's copy keeps in-frame clones and lacks some. That table supplies the V and J calls and clone size; D and trimming were determined from the DNA. The sample has about 200,000 clones, roughly 80% seen once. This CDR3 contains 15 residues. V gave up 0 bases and J gave up 5 bases, with 13 bases separating them. Germline CDR1 SGHAT, CDR2 FQNNGV. The source of this sequence is a man in his fifties or sixties who had recovered from COVID-19. The sequencing input was peripheral blood. The gene calls are TRBV11-2 and TRBJ2-5; D unresolved. Here the CDR3 DNA reads TGTGCCAGCAGCTTAGATCTAGAGCCCTGGGAGACCCAGTACTTC. Translation: CASSLDLEPWETQYF. Based on the CDR3 plus reference TRBV11-2 and TRBJ2-5, the full variable domain is EAGVAQSPRYKIIEKRQSVAFWCNPISGHATLYWYQQILGQGPKLLIQFQNNGVVDDSQLPKDRFSAERLKGVDSTLKIQPAKLEDSAVYLCASSLDLEPWETQYFGPGTRLLVL.